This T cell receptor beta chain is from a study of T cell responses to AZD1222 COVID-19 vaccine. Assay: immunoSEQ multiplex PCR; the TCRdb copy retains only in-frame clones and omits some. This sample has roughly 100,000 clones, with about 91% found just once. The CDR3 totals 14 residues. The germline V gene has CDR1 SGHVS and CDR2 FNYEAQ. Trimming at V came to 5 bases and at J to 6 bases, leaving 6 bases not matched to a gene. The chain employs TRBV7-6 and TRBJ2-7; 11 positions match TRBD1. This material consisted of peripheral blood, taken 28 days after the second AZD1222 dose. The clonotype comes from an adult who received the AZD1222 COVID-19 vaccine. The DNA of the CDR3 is TGTGCCAGCAGCATATCCGGGACAGGGGGCGAGCAGTACTTC. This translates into CASSISGTGGEQYF.